This T cell receptor (beta chain) is from a study of T cell responses to AZD1222 COVID-19 vaccine. Clones were read by immunoSEQ multiplex PCR, and TCRdb kept only the in-frame ones, dropping some. The table has around 100,000 clones, around 94% seen once; the top ten hold around 2%. Concerning this clone: Its target is unknown.

Findings and limits, study-wide: Clonal diversity was possibly underestimated, and the donors were mostly white British, with more females. Only a handful of AZD1222 recipients tested seropositive at baseline.

The clonotype comes from an adult in good health. This material consisted of peripheral blood, taken on day 0 of AZD1222 vaccination.

The CDR3 sequence is CASREQSSGANVLTF. CDR3 DNA sequence: TGTGCCAGCAGGGAACAGAGCTCTGGGGCCAACGTCCTGACTTTC. This sequence joins TRBV28 and TRBJ2-6, with D unclear. The CDR3 runs 15 residues. Trimming cost V 6 bases and J 0 bases, with 9 bases left between them. Germline V CDR1 and CDR2: MDHEN, SYDVKM. The whole variable domain, filled in from reference TRBV28 and TRBJ2-6, reads DVKVTQSSRYLVKRTGEKVFLECVQDMDHENMFWYRQDPGLGLRLIYFSYDVKMKEKGDIPEGYSVSREKKERFSLILESASTNQTSMYLCASREQSSGANVLTFGAGSRLTVL.